This TCR beta chain was observed in a study of a mutant IDH1 vaccine in newly diagnosed glioma. Study-wide context: During weeks 1, 3, 5, 7, 11, 15, 19 and 23, patients received eight vaccinations.

Notes on the study in general: With respect to changes in top peripheral T cell clonotypes, pseudoprogression seemed unrelated. Immune responses induced by the vaccine were seen in around 92% of patients, spanning multiple MHC alleles.

Worth noting for this clone: The target antigen is unknown.

The sample's time point: week 23, last vaccination. Every single dose of the vaccine, 300 ug of mutant IDH1 20-mer peptide, came with topical imiquimod. The repertoire was sequenced with immunoSEQ multiplex PCR; TCRdb's copy has only in-frame clones and lacks some. The sample lists roughly 52,000 clones; about 80% were seen once. The V and J ends lost 7 bases and 0 bases respectively, with 13 bases between them. Per germline, CDR1 LNHNV and CDR2 YYDKDF (reference sequence). The CDR3 is 15 residues long. V gene TRBV15 combines with J gene TRBJ2-1, with D tentatively TRBD2 (7 bases). This clonotype was obtained from a man aged 35 to 55 with glioma. The sequenced sample was PBMCs, obtained from a glioma patient whose treatment included an IDH1 peptide vaccine. CDR3 nucleotides: TGTGCCACCAAGGGGGAGGGGTTCTCCTACAATGAGCAGTTCTTC. This sequence encodes CATKGEGFSYNEQFF.